These T cell receptor beta chains were read from a single sample in a study of shared clonotypes between healthy human individuals. TCRdb's copy holds only in-frame clones and misses some; the assay was immunoSEQ multiplex PCR. The sample yields more than 500,000 clones, approximately 95% seen once. The specimen was naive CD4+ T cells sorted from blood. Source of these receptors: a woman younger than 45 in good health. CDR3s include the opening cysteine and the closing phenylalanine or tryptophan. Each record gives: D gene, J gene, clone size, V gene, CDR3 protein, CDR3 DNA. The D gene is left open where the match is weak. Size values are once, few and many counts, or a class for expanded clones, and some rows have none.

- TRBJ2-3 - TRBV6-5 CASSYGYNSDTQYF TGTGCCAGCAGTTACGGGTACAACTCAGATACGCAGTATTTT
- TRBJ1-1 - TRBV10-2 CASSELGLAEAFF TGCGCCAGCAGTGAGCTAGGGCTGGCTGAAGCTTTCTTT
TRBD1 TRBJ1-1 - TRBV10-3 CAISEQTGEGTEAFF TGTGCCATCAGCGAACAGACAGGGGAAGGCACTGAAGCTTTCTTT
TRBD2 TRBJ2-1 - TRBV29-1 CSVEEGLYNEQFF TGCAGCGTTGAAGAGGGACTATACAATGAGCAGTTCTTC
- TRBJ2-1 - TRBV11-2 CASSFQGRAGYNEQFF TGTGCCAGCAGTTTTCAGGGGCGGGCCGGGTACAATGAGCAGTTCTTC
- TRBJ2-3 - TRBV5-1 CASSGTTDTQYF TGCGCCAGCAGCGGTACGACAGATACGCAGTATTTT
- TRBJ1-2 - TRBV6-6 CASSYSGRTYYGYTF TGTGCCAGCAGTTACTCCGGACGGACTTACTATGGCTACACCTTC
- TRBJ1-1 - TRBV27 CASSPLGPNTEAFF TGTGCCAGCAGTCCCCTCGGGCCTAACACTGAAGCTTTCTTT
- TRBJ2-7 once TRBV7-2 CASSFSSYEQYF TGTGCCAGCAGCTTTAGCTCCTACGAGCAGTACTTC
- TRBJ2-3 - TRBV29-1 CSGLTGQAADTQYF TGCAGCGGTCTCACAGGGCAGGCCGCAGATACGCAGTATTTT
TRBD2 TRBJ2-7 - TRBV4-1 CASSQSSASGVSYEQYF TGCGCCAGCAGCCAATCCTCGGCCAGCGGGGTCTCCTACGAGCAGTACTTC
- TRBJ2-5 - TRBV18 CASSPRASGETQYF TGTGCCAGCTCACCCCGGGCCTCCGGGGAGACCCAGTACTTC
TRBD1 TRBJ1-4 - TRBV5-4 CASSHTGTGVEKLFF TGTGCCAGCAGTCACACCGGGACAGGGGTTGAAAAACTGTTTTTT
TRBD1 TRBJ1-6 - TRBV27 CASSLQTGGSSPLHF TGTGCCAGCAGTCTCCAGACAGGGGGCTCCTCACCCCTCCACTTT
TRBD2 TRBJ2-1 - TRBV19 CASSIGSGRSGHEQFF TGTGCCAGTAGTATCGGAAGCGGGAGGTCAGGCCATGAGCAGTTCTTC
TRBD1 TRBJ2-5 - TRBV29-1 CSVLPGQKETQYF TGCAGCGTTCTCCCGGGACAGAAAGAGACCCAGTACTTC
- TRBJ2-7 - TRBV10-1 CASSPGLKIYEQYF TGCGCCAGCAGTCCCGGACTTAAAATATACGAGCAGTACTTC
TRBD1 TRBJ1-4 once TRBV7-8 CASSHLLGQGREKLFF TGTGCCAGCAGCCATCTCCTAGGACAGGGGCGGGAAAAACTGTTTTTT
- TRBJ2-1 - TRBV28 CASSLASYNEQFF TGTGCCAGCAGTTTAGCCTCCTACAATGAGCAGTTCTTC
TRBD1 TRBJ1-1 - TRBV11-2 CASSLVPGQGVVGTEAFF TGTGCCAGCAGCTTAGTACCGGGACAGGGGGTCGTAGGCACTGAAGCTTTCTTT
TRBD1 TRBJ2-5 - TRBV5-4 CASSLAKGQPSQETQYF TGTGCCAGCAGCTTGGCCAAGGGACAGCCTTCCCAAGAGACCCAGTACTTC
- TRBJ1-5 - TRBV19 CASDGTWGQPQHF TGTGCCAGTGACGGGACTTGGGGTCAGCCCCAGCATTTT
TRBD1 TRBJ1-4 - TRBV30 CAWSVPGQMMFF TGTGCCTGGAGTGTCCCGGGACAGATGATGTTTTTT
- TRBJ1-5 - TRBV7-3 CASSLEPPPNRDGYSNQPQHF TGTGCCAGCAGCTTAGAGCCCCCCCCCAACAGGGACGGATATAGCAATCAGCCCCAGCATTTT
- TRBJ2-5 - TRBV11-3 CASSLGNGNQETQYF TGTGCCAGCAGCTTAGGAAACGGAAATCAAGAGACCCAGTACTTC
TRBD1 TRBJ2-3 - TRBV6-1 CASQGQLLPDTQYF TGTGCCAGCCAGGGACAGCTTTTGCCAGATACGCAGTATTTT
- TRBJ2-7 - TRBV28 CATNAGGRYEQYF TGTGCCACGAACGCGGGCGGGCGGTACGAGCAGTACTTC
- TRBJ2-1 - TRBV4-1 CASSQVWLASNEQFF TGCGCCAGCAGCCAAGTGTGGCTAGCAAGCAATGAGCAGTTCTTC
TRBD1 TRBJ1-4 - TRBV28 CASSRDRGGGVSNEKLFF TGTGCCAGCAGCCGGGACAGGGGCGGCGGGGTATCTAATGAAAAACTGTTTTTT
- TRBJ1-1 - TRBV6-6 CASSYQSNTEAFF TGTGCCAGCAGTTACCAGTCGAACACTGAAGCTTTCTTT
- TRBJ2-7 few TRBV29-1 CSARDHPYEQYF TGCAGCGCCCGCGACCATCCCTACGAGCAGTACTTC
- TRBJ2-7 - TRBV25-1 CASSGVSSYEQYF TGTGCCAGCAGTGGGGTAAGCTCCTACGAGCAGTACTTC
- TRBJ1-5 - TRBV19 CASSESGGQPQHF TGTGCCAGTAGTGAGTCGGGGGGCCAGCCCCAGCATTTT
TRBD1 TRBJ1-4 - TRBV27 CASSHLQGAGEKLFF TGTGCCAGCAGTCACCTACAGGGGGCAGGGGAAAAACTGTTTTTT
- TRBJ1-6 - TRBV2 CASKAGPNSPLHF TGTGCCAGCAAGGCAGGCCCGAATTCACCCCTCCACTTT
TRBD1 TRBJ2-7 - TRBV5-1 CASSPKGGQGYEQYF TGCGCCAGCAGCCCAAAAGGGGGACAGGGCTACGAGCAGTACTTC
TRBD1 TRBJ1-4 - TRBV30 CAWSRIQGANEKLFF TGTGCCTGGAGTCGAATACAGGGGGCTAATGAAAAACTGTTTTTT
- TRBJ2-2 - TRBV2 CASSRDTTTGELFF TGTGCCAGCAGCCGGGACACGACCACCGGGGAGCTGTTTTTT
- TRBJ2-7 - TRBV28 CASSVSGPYEQYF TGTGCCAGCAGTGTCTCTGGGCCCTACGAGCAGTACTTC
- TRBJ2-1 - TRBV28 CASGDDRYNEQFF TGTGCCAGCGGAGACGACCGATACAATGAGCAGTTCTTC
TRBD2 TRBJ2-7 - TRBV27 CASSPHRTRGNEQYF TGTGCCAGCAGCCCCCACCGGACTAGAGGGAACGAGCAGTACTTC
- TRBJ2-1 - TRBV2 CASSAGPHNEQFF TGTGCCAGCAGTGCGGGGCCCCACAATGAGCAGTTCTTC
TRBD2 TRBJ2-3 - TRBV18 CASSPPQLATDTQYF TGTGCCAGCTCACCCCCCCAACTAGCGACAGATACGCAGTATTTT
TRBD1 TRBJ2-7 - TRBV6-1 CASSARPPAGTGISYEQYF TGTGCCAGCAGTGCCCGGCCCCCCGCCGGGACAGGGATCTCCTACGAGCAGTACTTC
TRBD2 TRBJ2-7 - TRBV10-1 CASSMASLAGGTEQYF TGCGCCAGCAGTATGGCCTCCCTAGCGGGAGGAACCGAGCAGTACTTC
- TRBJ2-3 - TRBV2 CASTDKYRSNTQYF TGTGCCAGCACCGACAAGTACCGTTCAAATACGCAGTATTTT
- TRBJ2-1 - TRBV5-1 CASSSYRGDEQFF TGCGCCAGCAGCTCCTATAGGGGGGATGAGCAGTTCTTC
TRBD2 TRBJ2-3 - TRBV19 CASSIGYGGSGTDTQYF TGTGCCAGTAGTATAGGTTACGGCGGGAGTGGCACAGATACGCAGTATTTT
- TRBJ2-1 - TRBV11-2 CASSLLAYNEQFF TGTGCCAGCAGTCTACTGGCCTACAATGAGCAGTTCTTC
- TRBJ1-1 - TRBV18 CASSPRGMNTEAFF TGTGCCAGCTCACCACGAGGTATGAACACTGAAGCTTTCTTT
TRBD2 TRBJ2-2 - TRBV2 CASKQRLAASGGELFF TGTGCCAGCAAGCAGCGACTAGCGGCCTCGGGCGGGGAGCTGTTTTTT
- TRBJ2-7 - TRBV7-9 CASSLEVYEQYF TGTGCCAGCAGCTTAGAAGTCTACGAGCAGTACTTC
TRBD1 TRBJ1-3 - TRBV7-6 CASSFTTGTDGNTIYF TGTGCCAGCAGCTTTACAACCGGGACAGATGGAAACACCATATATTTT
TRBD1 TRBJ1-5 - TRBV11-2 CASSLDQDRVQPQHF TGTGCCAGCAGCTTAGATCAGGACAGGGTACAGCCCCAGCATTTT
TRBD2 TRBJ2-1 - TRBV19 CASSKPGLEYEQFF TGTGCCAGTAGTAAACCGGGACTAGAATATGAGCAGTTCTTC
- TRBJ1-2 - TRBV2 CASRSDSNRYGYTF TGTGCCAGCAGGTCAGACTCCAATCGATATGGCTACACCTTC